The rows below give T cell receptor beta chains drawn from one sample of a study of T cells expressing NK-cell markers. From the 5' RACE reads, TCRdb lists one entry per CDR3 protein and no DNA. In total, the table holds some 440,000 distinct CDR3 sequences. Sequencing input: blood T cells: a sorted CD56 or NKG2C T cell subset, CD4+ or CD8+ T cells, or bulk PBMC T cells (not recorded which). The receptors were gathered from a woman in her fifties or sixties in good health. CDR3s include the opening cysteine and the closing phenylalanine or tryptophan.

TRBV5-1	TRBJ2-1	CASSLGFGLAAYNEQFF
TRBV27	TRBJ2-2	CASSLSWGSPGELFF
TRBV2	TRBJ1-2	CASSGTGGHTF
TRBV10-3	TRBJ2-5	CATRQGASETQYF
TRBV11-3	TRBJ2-2	CASRPGGEAGELFF
TRBV7-3	TRBJ2-5	CASSSQGQAGGTQYF
TRBV29-1	TRBJ2-2	CSVCRLVGGELFF
TRBV28	TRBJ2-5	CASSNPGWETQYF
TRBV5-1	TRBJ2-5	CASSLSVLVGTVQETQYF
TRBV12-3/TRBV12-4	TRBJ2-3	CASRAPQVTQYF
TRBV11-2	TRBJ2-1	CASSLDREEPSYNEQFF
TRBV12-3/TRBV12-4	TRBJ2-1	CASSYRTSSYNEQFF
TRBV5-1	TRBJ2-3	CASSLRALFTDTQYF
TRBV5-1	TRBJ2-5	CASSFDTEETQYF
TRBV6-5	TRBJ1-1	CASSLDRPLSLNTEAFF
TRBV20-1	TRBJ2-1	CSARDMNPNRYNEQFF
TRBV4-1	TRBJ2-7	CASSAREGPVEQYF
TRBV3-1	TRBJ2-4	CASSRFGGLKNIQYF
TRBV12-3/TRBV12-4	TRBJ2-2	CASSTGLAGGRNTGELFF
TRBV5-1	TRBJ2-1	CASTLAGNDEQFF
TRBV7-2	TRBJ2-1	CASSGEGGNEQFF
TRBV19	TRBJ2-1	CASNAGSSKSSYNEQFF
TRBV6-4	TRBJ2-1	CASSDTSGPNEQFF
TRBV11-2	TRBJ1-2	CASSLDQGFIYGYTF
TRBV5-1	TRBJ2-3	CASSTGGLAGGLTDTQYF
TRBV18	TRBJ2-1	CASSPAPGQFSYNEQFF
TRBV24-1	TRBJ2-2	CATSDLLAGWNTGELFF
TRBV5-6	TRBJ2-5	CASSLRGGTMQETQYF
TRBV14	TRBJ2-3	CASSPPGLATTDTQYF
TRBV30	TRBJ2-1	CAWSSNSGLVVEQFF
TRBV5-1	TRBJ2-1	CASSLSWREGSIYNEQFF
TRBV7-2	TRBJ2-2	CASSLTSAVTTGELFF
TRBV5-1	TRBJ2-1	CASSSRPSGRGVYNEQFF
TRBV20-1	TRBJ1-6	CSASRGADGSPLHF
TRBV7-3	TRBJ2-7	CASSKASGRSYEQYF
TRBV3-1	TRBJ2-5	CASSHYSGHLQETQYF
TRBV14	TRBJ2-6	CASRASDTGLGANVLTF
TRBV4-1	TRBJ1-1	CASSQVRQGTEAFF
TRBV29-1	TRBJ1-1	CSVEDFRDLPNTEAFF
TRBV12-3/TRBV12-4	TRBJ2-1	CASTPGNYEQFF
TRBV28	TRBJ2-7	CASGVLDARRPYEQYF
TRBV18	TRBJ1-5	CASSPGPAVGQPQHF
TRBV5-5	TRBJ2-7	CASSFRDRLFEQYF
TRBV18	TRBJ2-3	CASSPPRLAKYF
TRBV5-1	TRBJ1-2	CASSLNSDSFGYTF
TRBV5-1	TRBJ2-7	CASSLLSSGSYEQYF